The 23 T cell receptor beta chains listed next were all sequenced from one sample in a study of cytomegalovirus exposure and HLA in healthy donors. Researchers ran the PCR with 60 Vbeta and 13 Jbeta primers. TCRdb's copy holds only in-frame clones and misses some; the assay was immunoSEQ multiplex PCR. The data show under 130,000 clones, roughly 71% seen once. The sample comprised PBMCs. All receptors derive from a man aged 35 to 55 in good health and CMV-seropositive.

The J gene is TRBJ1-1, the V gene TRBV6-1; D remains ambiguous. Per germline, CDR1 MNHNS and CDR2 SASEGT. This CDR3 region has 12 residues. The ends were cut back, 5 bases at V and 10 bases at J, with 14 bases in the middle. The CDR3 loop is CASSPERGVAFF. CDR3 DNA: TGTGCCAGCAGTCCGGAACGAGGTGTAGCTTTCTTT.

The chain couples TRBV6-4 to TRBJ2-1; 11 bases are shared with TRBD2. This CDR3 region has 17 residues. The germline gives CDR1 MRHNA, CDR2 SNTAGT. With 3 bases clipped from V and 7 bases from J, the junction kept 11 bases outside the gene matches. The CDR3 DNA sequence: TGTGCCAGCAGTGAACAGTTGGGGGGACTAGCGGATAATGAGCAGTTCTTC. The encoded protein is CASSEQLGGLADNEQFF.

This clone was seen a few times. The genes are TRBV4-1 and TRBJ2-1; D gene unclear. Germline V CDR1 and CDR2: MGHRA, YSYEKL. Trimming pared 0 bases from V and 2 bases from J, leaving 11 bases between. This CDR3 has 16 residues. CDR3 in amino acids: CASSQENSNPYNEQFF. DNA of the CDR3: TGCGCCAGCAGCCAAGAAAACTCTAACCCCTACAATGAGCAGTTCTTC.

The chain joins TRBV6-5 to TRBJ1-2, with a tentative D call TRBD1 (6 bases). Looked up from germline, CDR1 is MNHEY and CDR2 is SVGAGI. CDR3 length: 15 amino acids. The germline V and J ends were trimmed by 1 base and 2 bases, with 11 bases remaining between them. The CDR3 sequence is CASSYYYRDNYGYTF. DNA of the CDR3: TGTGCCAGCAGTTACTACTACAGGGACAACTATGGCTACACCTTC.

The rearrangement joins TRBV5-6 to TRBJ1-1; weak D call: TRBD1 (5 bases). CDR1 is SGHDT, CDR2 YYEEEE, per germline. The CDR3 length is 13 residues. The V and J ends lost 5 bases and 4 bases respectively, with 12 bases between them. CDR3 loop: CASRLGTSTEAFF. As DNA, the CDR3 is TGTGCCAGCAGGCTCGGGACTAGCACTGAAGCTTTCTTT.

This chain links TRBV29-1 with TRBJ2-3; 7 bases are shared with TRBD2. V was pared by 8 bases and J by 4 bases, with 9 bases of the junction left unmatched. Germline CDR1 and CDR2: SQVTM and ANQGSEA. There are 13 residues in the CDR3. In nucleotides, the CDR3 is TGCAGCTCGAGGGCAGGGAGGGCAGATACGCAGTATTTT. Its translation: CSSRAGRADTQYF.

V is TRBV15 and J is TRBJ2-1, with D perhaps matching TRBD2 (5 bases). CDR1 LNHNV and CDR2 YYDKDF come from the germline V gene (reference sequence). The CDR3 has 13 amino acids. V shed 5 bases and J shed 0 bases, with 5 bases lying between them. CDR3 DNA sequence: TGTGCCACCAGCGGGAGCTCCTACAATGAGCAGTTCTTC. Its translation: CATSGSSYNEQFF. The whole variable domain, filled in from reference TRBV15 and TRBJ2-1, reads DAMVIQNPRYQVTQFGKPVTLSCSQTLNHNVMYWYQQKSSQAPKLLFHYYDKDFNNEADTPDNFQSRRPNTSFCFLDIRSPGLGDTAMYLCATSGSSYNEQFFGPGTRLTVL.

The chain is built from TRBV7-9 and TRBJ1-1; 10 bases are a match to TRBD1. Looked up from germline, CDR1 is SEHNR and CDR2 is FQNEAQ (reference sequence). Trimming removed 5 bases from V and 0 bases from J; junction bases left unmatched: 6. The CDR3 consists of 16 residues. The CDR3: CASSATGGRMNTEAFF. The CDR3 DNA sequence: TGTGCCAGCAGCGCGACAGGGGGCAGGATGAACACTGAAGCTTTCTTT.

This clone was picked up a small number of times. The chain couples TRBV5-1 to TRBJ1-4, with 9 bases fitting TRBD1. J gave up 3 bases and V 6 bases, and 6 bases lay outside the gene matches. From germline, CDR1 is SGHRS and CDR2 YFSETQ. This CDR3 has 15 amino acids. The CDR3 region is CASTRGQGANEKLFF. The CDR3 DNA reads as TGCGCCAGCACCCGGGGACAGGGTGCTAATGAAAAACTGTTTTTT.

The rearrangement links TRBV18 to TRBJ2-1, with D possibly matching TRBD1 (6 bases). The V gene's germline CDR1 is KGHSH and CDR2 LQKENI. V lost 3 bases, J lost 0 bases, and 12 bases lay in between. The CDR3 has 16 amino acids. The CDR3 DNA is TGTGCCAGCTCACCTTTTGGACAGAGCTCCTACAATGAGCAGTTCTTC. It codes for CASSPFGQSSYNEQFF.

The V call is TRBV30, the J call TRBJ2-1; 12 bases are shared with TRBD2. The V and J ends lost 1 base and 2 bases, in that order; junction bases with no gene match: 9. Germline V gene sequence: CDR1 GTSNPN, CDR2 SVGIG (reference sequence). The CDR3 spans 18 residues. This CDR3 is CAWSGLAGGMGTYNEQFF. The CDR3 DNA reads as TGTGCCTGGAGTGGGCTAGCGGGAGGGATGGGGACCTACAATGAGCAGTTCTTC. The variable domain in full, with the rest retrieved from reference TRBV30 and TRBJ2-1, is SQTIHQWPATLVQPVGSPLSLECTVEGTSNPNLYWYRQAAGRGLQLLFYSVGIGQISSEVPQNLSASRPQDRQFILSSKKLLLSDSGFYLCAWSGLAGGMGTYNEQFFGPGTRLTVL.

A single count supports this clone. The chain combines TRBV5-1 with TRBJ2-7, with D tentatively TRBD2 (6 bases). CDR1 SGHRS and CDR2 YFSETQ come from the germline V gene. V lost 4 bases and J 3 bases, leaving 14 bases between the germline ends. The CDR3 spans 14 residues. The CDR3, as DNA: TGCGCCAGCAGCGTGGGACTCTCCCGCTACGAGCAGTACTTC. Residues: CASSVGLSRYEQYF.

The chain combines TRBV29-1 with TRBJ2-2; a possible D gene is TRBD2 (6 bases). This CDR3 region has 15 residues. V was cut by 1 base and J by 0 bases, with 9 bases left in between. From germline, CDR1 is SQVTM and CDR2 ANQGSEA. In DNA, the CDR3 is TGCAGCGTTGAAGGGGGACTCGCGAACACCGGGGAGCTGTTTTTT. This codes for CSVEGGLANTGELFF.

The chain employs TRBV19 and TRBJ1-1; 8 bases fit TRBD1. V shed 3 bases, J shed 1 base, and the junction held 1 base outside the gene matches. The CDR3 spans 14 residues. CDR1 and CDR2 from the germline V gene are LNHDA and SQIVND (reference sequence). The DNA for the CDR3 is TGTGCCAGTAGTATCCAGGGGGCGAACACTGAAGCTTTCTTT. This encodes CASSIQGANTEAFF.

The rearrangement uses TRBV27 and TRBJ2-7; 10 bases are a match to TRBD1. V was clipped by 4 bases and J by 3 bases; unmatched bases: 9. CDR1 is MNHEY and CDR2 is SMNVEV in the germline V gene (reference sequence). There are 16 residues in the CDR3. Written as DNA, the CDR3 is TGTGCCAGCAGTTACCTATCCGGGACAGGGGACTACGAGCAGTACTTC. It encodes CASSYLSGTGDYEQYF.

This chain joins TRBV7-2 and TRBJ2-7; TRBD1 matches 10 bases. Germline CDR1 reads SGHTA; CDR2 reads FQGNSA. The CDR3 has 18 amino acids. Unmatched junction bases numbered 16, after V lost 2 bases and J lost 6 bases. The CDR3 DNA follows: TGTGCCAGCAGCTTACCATTTTGGGCCCGACAGGGGGCGAGCGAGCAGTACTTC. This encodes CASSLPFWARQGASEQYF.

This sequence joins TRBV7-8 and TRBJ1-1, with a tentative D call TRBD1 (5 bases). Germline V CDR1 and CDR2: SGHVS, FQNEAQ. Trimming removed 10 bases from V and 1 base from J, with 22 bases in between. This CDR3 is 16 amino acids long. CDR3: CAIAGSRKGGNTEAFF. In DNA form, the CDR3 reads TGTGCCATTGCAGGGTCCCGCAAAGGTGGGAACACTGAAGCTTTCTTT. Using reference TRBV7-8 and TRBJ1-1 for the parts outside the CDR3, the full variable domain is GAGVSQSPRYKVAKRGQDVALRCDPISGHVSLFWYQQALGQGPEFLTYFQNEAQLDKSGLPSDRFFAERPEGSVSTLKIQRTQQEDSAVYLCAIAGSRKGGNTEAFFGQGTRLTVV.

The genes are TRBV5-8 and TRBJ2-1; D not resolved. Germline lookup yields CDR1 SGHTS and CDR2 YDEGEE. The V and J ends lost 1 base and 5 bases respectively, with 7 bases between them. CDR3 length: 13 residues. The CDR3 is CASSLWQDNEQFF. The CDR3 DNA is TGTGCCAGCAGCTTGTGGCAGGACAATGAGCAGTTCTTC.

This clone was recorded a few times. The V call is TRBV15, the J call TRBJ1-5; D gene ambiguous. V gave up 5 bases and J gave up 11 bases, with 16 bases separating them. CDR1 is LNHNV and CDR2 is YYDKDF in the germline V gene (reference sequence). The CDR3 spans 13 residues. This CDR3 reads CATSEAAFTTQHF. CDR3 in DNA: TGTGCCACCAGCGAGGCGGCCTTCACGACCCAGCATTTT.

This chain joins TRBV6-7 and TRBJ2-7, with TRBD2 matching over 7 bases. TRBV6-7 is reported as an ORF; its role is uncertain. CDR3 length: 13 amino acids. Unmatched junction bases numbered 7, after V lost 6 bases and J lost 5 bases. The CDR3: CASSLGTIHEQYV. In DNA, the CDR3 is TGTGCCAGCAGCCTCGGGACTATACACGAGCAGTACGTC.

This rearrangement joins TRBV5-6 to TRBJ2-5; TRBD1 agrees at 9 bases. Germline loops: CDR1 SGHDT, CDR2 YYEEEE. CDR3 length: 15 amino acids. J lost 1 base, V lost 0 bases, and 1 base had no gene match. The CDR3 DNA reads as TGTGCCAGCAGCTTGGAGGGACAGGGCCAAGAGACCCAGTACTTC. Translated: CASSLEGQGQETQYF.

DNA for the CDR3: TGCGCCAGCAGCTTGGGGACAGCCTCCGGGGAGCTGTTTTTT. Residues: CASSLGTASGELFF. This chain links TRBV5-1 with TRBJ2-2; weak D call: TRBD1 (6 bases). The CDR3 is 14 residues long. V lost 0 bases, J lost 6 bases, and 9 bases lay in between. In germline, CDR1 is SGHRS, CDR2 YFSETQ.

Comment on this clone: A junction boundary mismatches the germline segment, possibly from a read error. V and J are TRBV9 and TRBJ2-1; D not resolved. Germline CDR1 reads SGDLS; CDR2 reads YYNGEE. This CDR3 contains 12 residues. This CDR3 is CAGSVEPDEQFF. CDR3 nucleotides: TGTGCCGGCAGCGTAGAGCCCGATGAGCAGTTCTTC.